This T cell receptor (beta chain) stems from a study of T cell responses to AZD1222 COVID-19 vaccine. Notes on the study in general: Of spike-specific TCRs, nearly half reportedly target regions left unmutated in variants.

For this clone: As yet, its antigen is unknown.

Some clones are missing from TCRdb's copy, which holds only in-frame ones; the method was immunoSEQ multiplex PCR. The sample lists 100,000 or so clones, approximately 87% occurring once. V was trimmed by 5 bases and J by 7 bases, leaving 8 bases between them. The CDR3 consists of 11 residues. Germline-derived CDR1 and CDR2 are WSHSY and SAAADI. The clonotype was recovered from an adult in good health. This chain connects TRBV10-2 to TRBJ2-5; D not resolved. This material consisted of peripheral blood, taken on day 0 of AZD1222 vaccination. The CDR3 nucleotides read TGCGCCAGCAGTCTAGGGCCGACCCAGTACTTC. Its protein product is CASSLGPTQYF.